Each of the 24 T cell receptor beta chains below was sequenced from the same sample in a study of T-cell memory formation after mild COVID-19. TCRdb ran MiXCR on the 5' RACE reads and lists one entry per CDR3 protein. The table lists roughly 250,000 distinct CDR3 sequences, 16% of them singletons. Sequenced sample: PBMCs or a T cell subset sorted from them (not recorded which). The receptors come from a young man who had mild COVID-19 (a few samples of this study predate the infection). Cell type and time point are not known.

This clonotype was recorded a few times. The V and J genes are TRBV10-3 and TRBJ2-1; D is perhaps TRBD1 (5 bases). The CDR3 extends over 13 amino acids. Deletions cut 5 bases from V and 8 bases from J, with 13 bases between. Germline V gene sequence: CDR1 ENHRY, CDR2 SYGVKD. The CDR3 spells CAISWGGSDEQFF. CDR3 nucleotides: TGTGCCATCAGTTGGGGCGGAAGCGATGAGCAGTTCTTC.

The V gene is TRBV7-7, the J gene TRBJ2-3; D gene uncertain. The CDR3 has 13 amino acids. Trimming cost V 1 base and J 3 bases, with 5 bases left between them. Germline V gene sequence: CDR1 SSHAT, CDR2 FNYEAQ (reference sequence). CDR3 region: CASSLEETDTQYF. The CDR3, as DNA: TGTGCCAGCAGCTTAGAGGAAACAGATACGCAGTATTTT.

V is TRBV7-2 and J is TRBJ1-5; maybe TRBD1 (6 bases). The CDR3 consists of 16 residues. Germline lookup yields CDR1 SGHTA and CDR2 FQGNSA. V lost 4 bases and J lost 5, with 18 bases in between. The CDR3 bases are TGTGCCAGCAGCTCCATGGCGGCAGGGGCCGATCAGCCCCAGCATTTT. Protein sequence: CASSSMAAGADQPQHF.

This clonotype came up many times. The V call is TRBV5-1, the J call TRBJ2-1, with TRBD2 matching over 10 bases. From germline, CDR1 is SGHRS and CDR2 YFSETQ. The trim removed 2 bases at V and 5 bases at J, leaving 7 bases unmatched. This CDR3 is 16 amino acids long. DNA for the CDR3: TGCGCCAGCAGCTTAGAACGGACTAGCGGAAACAATGAGCAGTTCTTC. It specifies CASSLERTSGNNEQFF.

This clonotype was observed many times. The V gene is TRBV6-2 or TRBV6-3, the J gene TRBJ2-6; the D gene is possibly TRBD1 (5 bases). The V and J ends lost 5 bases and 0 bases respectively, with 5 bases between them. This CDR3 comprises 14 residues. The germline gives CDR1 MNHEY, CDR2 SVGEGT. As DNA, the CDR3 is TGTGCCAGCAGTAGGGGCTCTGGGGCCAACGTCCTGACTTTC. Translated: CASSRGSGANVLTF.

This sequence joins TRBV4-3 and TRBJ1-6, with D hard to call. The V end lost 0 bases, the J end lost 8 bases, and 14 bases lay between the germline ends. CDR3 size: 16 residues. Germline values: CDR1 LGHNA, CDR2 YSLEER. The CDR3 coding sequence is TGCGCCAGCAGCCAAGAAGGAAGGGATAGCTATTCACCCCTCCACTTT. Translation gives CASSQEGRDSYSPLHF.

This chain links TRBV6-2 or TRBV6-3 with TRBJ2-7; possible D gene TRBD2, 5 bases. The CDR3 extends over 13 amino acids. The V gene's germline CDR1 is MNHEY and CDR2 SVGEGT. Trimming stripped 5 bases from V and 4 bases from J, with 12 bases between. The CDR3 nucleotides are TGTGCCAGCAGTACGGGCTCGGGGTACGAGCAGTACTTC. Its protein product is CASSTGSGYEQYF.

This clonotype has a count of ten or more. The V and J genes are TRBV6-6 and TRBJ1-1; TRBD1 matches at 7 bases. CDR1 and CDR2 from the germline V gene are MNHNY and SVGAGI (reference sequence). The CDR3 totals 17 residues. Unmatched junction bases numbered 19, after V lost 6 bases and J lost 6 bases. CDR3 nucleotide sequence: TGTGCCAGCAGCCGGATCCCCGACCCCCTGGGGACAGCTGAAGCTTTCTTT. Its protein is CASSRIPDPLGTAEAFF.

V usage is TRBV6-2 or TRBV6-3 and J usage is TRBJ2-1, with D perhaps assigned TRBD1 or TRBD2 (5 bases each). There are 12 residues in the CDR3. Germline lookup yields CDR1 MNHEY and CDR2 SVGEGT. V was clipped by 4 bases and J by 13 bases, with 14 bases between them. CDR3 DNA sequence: TGTGCCAGCAGTTTGTCTGGGACGATACAGTTCTTC. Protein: CASSLSGTIQFF.

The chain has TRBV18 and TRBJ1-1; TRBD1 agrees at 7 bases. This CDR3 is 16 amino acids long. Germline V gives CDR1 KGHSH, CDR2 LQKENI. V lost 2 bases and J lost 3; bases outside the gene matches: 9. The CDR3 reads CASSPSPTGLDTEAFF. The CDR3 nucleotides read TGTGCCAGCTCACCATCCCCGACAGGGTTGGACACTGAAGCTTTCTTT.

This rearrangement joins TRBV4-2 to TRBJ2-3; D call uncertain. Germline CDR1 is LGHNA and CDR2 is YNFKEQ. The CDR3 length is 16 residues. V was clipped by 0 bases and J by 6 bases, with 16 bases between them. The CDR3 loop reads CASSQETLSERDTQYF. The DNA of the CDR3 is TGTGCCAGCAGCCAAGAGACCCTTAGTGAGAGGGATACGCAGTATTTT.

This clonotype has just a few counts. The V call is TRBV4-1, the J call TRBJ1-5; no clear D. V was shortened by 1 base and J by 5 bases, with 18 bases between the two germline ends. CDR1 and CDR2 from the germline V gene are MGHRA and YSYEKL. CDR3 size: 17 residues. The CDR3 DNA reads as TGCGCCAGCAGCCAAGTGGGTTCACATTCCGTATATCAGCCCCAGCATTTT. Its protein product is CASSQVGSHSVYQPQHF.

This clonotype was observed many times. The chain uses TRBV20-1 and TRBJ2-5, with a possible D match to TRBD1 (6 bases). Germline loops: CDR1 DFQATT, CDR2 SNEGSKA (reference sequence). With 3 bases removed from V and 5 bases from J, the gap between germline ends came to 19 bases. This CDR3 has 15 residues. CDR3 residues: CSASTGRVLGETQYF. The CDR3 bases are TGCAGTGCTAGTACAGGGAGAGTATTGGGCGAGACCCAGTACTTC.

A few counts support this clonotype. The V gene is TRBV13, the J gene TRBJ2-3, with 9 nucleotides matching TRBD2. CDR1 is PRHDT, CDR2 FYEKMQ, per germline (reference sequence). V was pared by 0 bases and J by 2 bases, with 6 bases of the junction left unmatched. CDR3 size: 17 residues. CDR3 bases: TGTGCCAGCAGCTTAGGTGCAGCGGGGGGAACCACAGATACGCAGTATTTT. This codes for CASSLGAAGGTTDTQYF.

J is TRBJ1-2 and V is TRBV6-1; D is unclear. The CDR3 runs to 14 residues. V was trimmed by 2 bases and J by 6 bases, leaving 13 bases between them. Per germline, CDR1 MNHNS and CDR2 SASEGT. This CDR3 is CASSESLVIDGYTF. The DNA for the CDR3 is TGTGCCAGCAGTGAATCCCTTGTCATTGATGGCTACACCTTC.

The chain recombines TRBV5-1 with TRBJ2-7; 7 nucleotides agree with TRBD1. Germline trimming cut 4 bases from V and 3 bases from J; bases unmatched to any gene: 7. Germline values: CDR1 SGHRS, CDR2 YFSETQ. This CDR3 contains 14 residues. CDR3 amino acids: CASSPTGVDYEQYF. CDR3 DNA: TGCGCCAGCAGCCCAACAGGGGTTGACTACGAGCAGTACTTC.

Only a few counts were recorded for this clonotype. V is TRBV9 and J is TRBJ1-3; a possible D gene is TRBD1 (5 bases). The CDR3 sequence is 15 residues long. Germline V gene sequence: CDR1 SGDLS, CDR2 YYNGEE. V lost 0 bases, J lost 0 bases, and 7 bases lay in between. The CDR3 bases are TGTGCCAGCAGCGTAGGGGGGAGCTCTGGAAACACCATATATTTT. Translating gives CASSVGGSSGNTIYF.

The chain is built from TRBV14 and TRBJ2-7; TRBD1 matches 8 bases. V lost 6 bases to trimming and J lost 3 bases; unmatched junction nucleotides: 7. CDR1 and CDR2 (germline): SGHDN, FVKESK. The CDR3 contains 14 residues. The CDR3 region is CASRGNRGSYEQYF. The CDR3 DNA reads TGTGCCAGCAGAGGGAACAGGGGGAGCTACGAGCAGTACTTC.

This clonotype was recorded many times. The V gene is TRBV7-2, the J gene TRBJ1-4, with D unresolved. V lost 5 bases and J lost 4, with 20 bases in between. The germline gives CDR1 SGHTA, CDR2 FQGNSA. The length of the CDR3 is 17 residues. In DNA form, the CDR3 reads TGTGCCAGCAGCCCGCGACGAGGACTATACTATAATGAAAAACTGTTTTTT. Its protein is CASSPRRGLYYNEKLFF.

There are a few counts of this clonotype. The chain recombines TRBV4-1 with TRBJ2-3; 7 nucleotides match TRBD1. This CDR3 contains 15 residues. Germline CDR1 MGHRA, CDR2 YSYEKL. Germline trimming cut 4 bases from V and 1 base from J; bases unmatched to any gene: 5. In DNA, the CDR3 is TGCGCCAGCAGCCCGGGGACAGTCCGCACAGATACGCAGTATTTT. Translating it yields CASSPGTVRTDTQYF.

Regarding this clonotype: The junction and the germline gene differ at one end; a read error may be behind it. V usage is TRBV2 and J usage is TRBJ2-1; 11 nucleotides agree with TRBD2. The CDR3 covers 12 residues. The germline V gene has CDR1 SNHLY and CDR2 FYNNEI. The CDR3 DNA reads TGTGCCAGCGGACCGGGACTAGCGGAGAGGCTCTTC. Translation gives CASGPGLAERLF.

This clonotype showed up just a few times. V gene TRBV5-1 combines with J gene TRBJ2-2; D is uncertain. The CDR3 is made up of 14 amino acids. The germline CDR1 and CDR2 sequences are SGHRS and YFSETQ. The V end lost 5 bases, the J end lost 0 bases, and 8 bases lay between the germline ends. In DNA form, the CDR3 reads TGCGCCAGCAGTCCAGGTTCGAACACCGGGGAGCTGTTTTTT. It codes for CASSPGSNTGELFF.

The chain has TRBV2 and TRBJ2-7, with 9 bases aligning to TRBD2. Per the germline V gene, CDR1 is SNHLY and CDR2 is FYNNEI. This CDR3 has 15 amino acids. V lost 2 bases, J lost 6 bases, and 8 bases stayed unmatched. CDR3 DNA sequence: TGTGCCAGCAGTGAAAGTAATGGAGCGGGGGGCGAGCAGTACTTC. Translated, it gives CASSESNGAGGEQYF.

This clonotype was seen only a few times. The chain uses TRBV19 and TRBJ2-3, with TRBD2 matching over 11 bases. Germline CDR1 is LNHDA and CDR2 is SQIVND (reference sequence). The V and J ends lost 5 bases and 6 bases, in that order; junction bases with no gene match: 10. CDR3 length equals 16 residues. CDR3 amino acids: CASSSSGLAEPDTQYF. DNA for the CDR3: TGTGCCAGTAGTTCCTCGGGACTAGCGGAACCGGATACGCAGTATTTT.